This T cell receptor (beta chain) appears in the sequencing data of a study of T cell changes during pregnancy in multiple sclerosis. V shed 3 bases and J shed 0 bases, with 5 bases lying between them. The CDR3 runs 13 residues. Germline V gene sequence: CDR1 PRHDT, CDR2 FYEKMQ (reference sequence). The protocol was immunoSEQ multiplex PCR, while the TCRdb copy is restricted to in-frame clones and leaves out a portion. The sample lists approximately 60,000 clones, around nine tenths seen once, with about 5% in the top ten. This chain connects TRBV13 to TRBJ2-5; D is uncertain. The receptor comes from a human donor whose cells served as feeder cells for cultures in a pregnancy study. The sample taken for sequencing was peripheral blood from another person, used as feeder cells. The CDR3: CASSLGYQETQYF. Here the CDR3 DNA reads TGTGCCAGCAGCTTGGGGTACCAAGAGACCCAGTACTTC.